Shown below are 28 T cell receptor beta chains from a single sample sequenced in a study of T-cell reconstitution after alpha-beta-depleted transplantation in children. It was with unique molecular identifiers that the TCRbeta library was prepared. TCRdb itself ran the PCR reads through MiXCR, one entry per CDR3 protein. The sample has hundreds of thousands of distinct CDR3 sequences, roughly a tenth seen once; the top ten hold 28%. Material: PBMCs, obtained before TCRalphabeta/CD19-depleted stem cell transplant. These receptors came from a child in the first two years of life with acute myeloid leukemia, due to receive a stem cell transplant.

This clonotype has more than one count but fewer than ten. The genes are TRBV5-1 and TRBJ2-3; 8 positions match TRBD2. Losses at the gene ends were 0 bases for V and 7 bases for J; bases not matched to a gene: 7. In germline, CDR1 is SGHRS, CDR2 YFSETQ. The CDR3 loop spans 15 amino acids. CDR3 amino acids: CASSLGSAGGNTQYF. The CDR3 coding sequence is TGCGCCAGCAGCTTGGGGTCGGCGGGAGGAAATACGCAGTATTTT.

This clonotype was seen at least ten times. The V and J genes are TRBV12-3 or TRBV12-4 and TRBJ2-4; a weak D match, TRBD2 (6 bases). This CDR3 comprises 18 residues. Trimming removed 3 bases at V and 7 bases at J, with 25 bases between. The CDR3 coding sequence is TGTGCCAGCAGTTTCCGACAATCCGGACCTTGGGGAGGTAACATTCAGTACTTC. Amino acid sequence: CASSFRQSGPWGGNIQYF.

The table lists this clonotype with many counts. This chain connects TRBV7-2 to TRBJ2-4, with D hard to call. The CDR3 is 12 residues long. Germline CDR1 reads SGHTA; CDR2 reads FQGNSA. V lost 1 base to trimming and J lost 10 bases, with 8 bases between them. The CDR3 region has the DNA TGTGCCAGCAGCTTAGAGCCCGGGATTCAGTACTTC. Its translation is CASSLEPGIQYF.

This clonotype has a count of ten or more. The V and J genes are TRBV2 and TRBJ1-5, with D uncertain. Germline V gives CDR1 SNHLY, CDR2 FYNNEI. V was clipped by 7 bases and J by 4 bases, with 11 bases between them. This CDR3 is 13 amino acids long. This CDR3 reads CASTLAYNQPQHF. The CDR3, as DNA: TGTGCCAGCACATTAGCTTATAATCAGCCCCAGCATTTT.

This clonotype was detected many times. The gene calls are TRBV7-2 and TRBJ2-1; D might be TRBD2 (6 bases). V lost 1 base to trimming and J lost 7 bases, with 23 bases between them. CDR1 and CDR2 (germline): SGHTA, FQGNSA. There are 18 residues in the CDR3. CDR3 region: CASSLGAMILRDDNEQFF. As DNA, the CDR3 is TGTGCCAGCAGCTTAGGGGCTATGATCTTGCGGGACGATAATGAGCAGTTCTTC.

In its sample, this clonotype was seen many times. This chain joins TRBV7-7 and TRBJ1-2, with D perhaps TRBD1 (6 bases). CDR3 length: 15 amino acids. The germline gives CDR1 SSHAT, CDR2 FNYEAQ (reference sequence). With 3 bases removed from V and 5 bases from J, the gap between germline ends came to 16 bases. The CDR3 is CASSFQGGQGYGYTF. The DNA of the CDR3 is TGTGCCAGCAGCTTCCAGGGAGGGCAGGGGTATGGCTACACCTTC. The whole variable domain, filled in from reference TRBV7-7 and TRBJ1-2, reads GAGVSQSPRYKVTKRGQDVTLRCDPISSHATLYWYQQALGQGPEFLTYFNYEAQPDKSGLPSDRFSAERPEGSISTLTIQRTEQRDSAMYRCASSFQGGQGYGYTFGSGTRLTVV.

This clonotype was picked up many times. The genes are TRBV29-1 and TRBJ1-1, with 7 bases lining up with TRBD1. V shed 0 bases and J 0 bases; nucleotides not matched to a gene: 4. The germline V gene has CDR1 SQVTM and CDR2 ANQGSEA. The CDR3 extends over 15 amino acids. The CDR3 DNA is TGCAGCGTTGAAGATAACAGGGGTTTGAACACTGAAGCTTTCTTT. Translated: CSVEDNRGLNTEAFF.

A word on this clonotype: Since a much larger clone is just one base distant, this may be a read error. This sequence joins TRBV7-2 and TRBJ2-7; D gene uncertain. Germline V gene lookup returns CDR1 SGHTA and CDR2 FQGNSA. V was pared by 0 bases and J by 6 bases, with 12 bases between. This CDR3 contains 14 residues. The CDR3 is CASSLAPPPCEQYF. CDR3 in DNA: TGTGCCAGCAGCTTAGCGCCCCCCCCCTGCGAGCAGTACTTC.

This rearrangement joins TRBV25-1 to TRBJ2-1, with 11 bases fitting TRBD2. The V and J ends lost 6 bases and 9 bases, in that order; junction bases with no gene match: 13. This CDR3 is built from 16 residues. Germline V gene sequence: CDR1 MGHDK, CDR2 SYGVNS. The CDR3 region is CASSHAGTSGKSEQFF. The CDR3 bases are TGTGCCAGCAGCCACGCCGGGACTAGCGGCAAGAGTGAGCAGTTCTTC. Variable domain in full (rest from reference TRBV25-1 and TRBJ2-1): EADIYQTPRYLVIGTGKKITLECSQTMGHDKMYWYQQDPGMELHLIHYSYGVNSTEKGDLSSESTVSRIRTEHFPLTLESARPSHTSQYLCASSHAGTSGKSEQFFGPGTRLTVL.

In this sample, this clonotype turned up many times. The genes are TRBV20-1 and TRBJ1-2; maybe TRBD1 (6 bases). There are 13 residues in the CDR3. Germline assignment: CDR1 DFQATT and CDR2 SNEGSKA (reference sequence). V was trimmed by 0 bases and J by 6 bases, leaving 11 bases between them. CDR3 sequence (DNA): TGCAGTGCTAGAGATAGGGGGGAAGATGGCTACACCTTC. The encoded protein is CSARDRGEDGYTF.

This clonotype was picked up many times. This chain joins TRBV12-3 or TRBV12-4 and TRBJ2-1; TRBD1 is a possible D gene (6 bases). Trimming cost V 7 bases and J 2 bases, with 15 bases left between them. CDR3 size: 15 residues. The CDR3 here is CASTLQGTPYNEQFF. In DNA, the CDR3 is TGTGCCAGCACCCTACAGGGTACCCCCTACAATGAGCAGTTCTTC.

Turning to this clonotype: A much larger clone differs by one base, so this may be a read error. As the CDR3 is not closed by the conserved phenylalanine or tryptophan, this likely results from a read error. The CDR3 sequence is CASSPQGWGDTGELFY. The CDR3 DNA sequence: TGCGCCAGCAGCCCCCAAGGGTGGGGGGACACCGGGGAGCTGTTTTAT. The rearrangement links TRBV5-1 to TRBJ2-2, with D possibly matching TRBD2 (6 bases). V lost 4 bases, J lost 3 bases, and 16 bases lay in between. Per germline, CDR1 SGHRS and CDR2 YFSETQ. CDR3 length: 16 amino acids.

This clonotype has a handful of counts. This rearrangement joins TRBV28 to TRBJ1-5, with 9 positions matching TRBD1. This CDR3 spans 14 amino acids. With 7 bases clipped from V and 4 bases from J, the junction kept 5 bases outside the gene matches. Germline V lookup: CDR1 MDHEN, CDR2 SYDVKM. CDR3 in amino acids: CASTLGTGNQPQHF. CDR3 coding DNA: TGTGCCAGCACACTCGGGACAGGGAATCAGCCCCAGCATTTT.

In this sample, this clonotype turned up many times. The chain is built from TRBV2 and TRBJ2-7; TRBD2 matches 10 bases. CDR1 SNHLY and CDR2 FYNNEI come from the germline V gene. The CDR3 spans 17 residues. Losses at the gene ends were 1 base for V and 4 bases for J; bases not matched to a gene: 10. CDR3 nucleotides: TGTGCCAGCAGTGAAGAAGGGAGGGCTAGCGGGAGATACGAGCAGTACTTC. It is translated as CASSEEGRASGRYEQYF.

This clonotype was observed a handful of times. This rearrangement joins TRBV7-2 to TRBJ2-1; 15 bases line up with TRBD2. The V gene's germline CDR1 is SGHTA and CDR2 FQGNSA. The CDR3 loop spans 16 amino acids. With 5 bases clipped from V and 6 bases from J, the junction kept 5 bases outside the gene matches. This chain's CDR3 is CASSPGGLAGGNEQFF. The CDR3 nucleotides read TGTGCCAGCAGCCCAGGGGGACTAGCGGGAGGCAATGAGCAGTTCTTC.

The V and J genes are TRBV10-3 and TRBJ2-4; no firm D call. V lost 0 bases, J lost 0 bases, and 12 bases lay in between. The CDR3 contains 17 residues. The V gene's germline CDR1 is ENHRY and CDR2 SYGVKD. The CDR3 DNA follows: TGTGCCATCAGTGAGTCGATGCGCTCGATAGCCAAAAACATTCAGTACTTC. It yields the protein CAISESMRSIAKNIQYF.

This clonotype was recorded many times. The V call is TRBV11-2, the J call TRBJ2-3; tentative D call: TRBD2 (5 bases). Germline CDR1 SGHAT, CDR2 FQNNGV. This CDR3 has 15 residues. Trimming pared 5 bases from V and 0 bases from J, leaving 12 bases between. The CDR3 DNA follows: TGTGCCAGCAGCCCCGGGAACCCTAGCACAGATACGCAGTATTTT. This translates into CASSPGNPSTDTQYF.

Remarks on this clonotype: A much larger clone lies a single base off, so this may be a read error. This rearrangement joins TRBV7-2 to TRBJ2-7; 7 nucleotides agree with TRBD2. Germline lookup yields CDR1 SGHTA and CDR2 FQGNSA. CDR3 size: 16 residues. V lost 3 bases to trimming and J lost 3 bases; unmatched junction nucleotides: 11. CDR3 DNA sequence: TGTGCCAGCAGCTTTGGGGCTGGACTAGGTTTCTACGAGCAGTACTTC. This translates into CASSFGAGLGFYEQYF.

This clonotype was detected ten times or more. The CDR3 sequence is CRATGGTEAFF. Written as DNA, the CDR3 is TGCCGAGCGACAGGGGGAACTGAAGCTTTCTTT. V usage is TRBV20-1 and J usage is TRBJ1-1, with 9 bases matching TRBD1. The germline V gene encodes CDR1 DFQATT and CDR2 SNEGSKA (reference sequence). This CDR3 contains 11 residues.

This clonotype was counted at least ten times. The chain carries TRBV24-1 and TRBJ2-7; perhaps TRBD2 as D (5 bases). CDR3 size: 13 residues. Germline CDR1 and CDR2: KGHDR and SFDVKD. The ends were cut back, 10 bases at V and 2 bases at J, with 14 bases in the middle. This chain's CDR3 is CATGSGETYEQYF. CDR3 bases: TGTGCCACAGGGTCCGGGGAGACCTACGAGCAGTACTTC.

This clonotype was counted ten times or more. The chain recombines TRBV29-1 with TRBJ2-1; D possibly corresponds to TRBD1 (5 bases). The V end was cut by 4 bases, the J end by 2 bases, with 15 bases between. The CDR3 extends over 15 amino acids. Germline CDR1 SQVTM, CDR2 ANQGSEA. As DNA, the CDR3 is TGCAGCGTTGGGCTCCGTCAGGGCCCCTACAATGAGCAGTTCTTC. Its translation: CSVGLRQGPYNEQFF.

This clonotype was observed many times. J is TRBJ1-3 and V is TRBV10-2; D is possibly TRBD1 (5 bases). CDR1 and CDR2 (germline): WSHSY, SAAADI. With 8 bases removed from V and 0 bases from J, the gap between germline ends came to 14 bases. The CDR3 loop spans 15 amino acids. CDR3 sequence: CASSQTDYSGNTIYF. For the CDR3, the DNA is TGCGCCAGCTCCCAGACAGACTACTCTGGAAACACCATATATTTT.

This clonotype was counted many times. This rearrangement joins TRBV20-1 to TRBJ1-2, with a possible D match to TRBD1 (6 bases). The CDR3 sequence is 15 residues long. The germline V gene has CDR1 DFQATT and CDR2 SNEGSKA (reference sequence). V was clipped by 5 bases and J by 0 bases, with 16 bases between them. The CDR3, as DNA: TGCAGTGCTCCGACAGGTGCCACACCTAACTATGGCTACACCTTC. Encoded protein: CSAPTGATPNYGYTF.

This clonotype was picked up a small number of times. The V call is TRBV7-3, the J call TRBJ1-4; maybe TRBD1 (5 bases). From germline, CDR1 is SGHTA and CDR2 FQGTGA. V shed 0 bases and J shed 3 bases, with 8 bases lying between them. This CDR3 has 15 residues. CDR3 protein: CASSLTGGSNEKLFF. In nucleotides, the CDR3 is TGTGCCAGCAGCTTAACGGGGGGTTCTAATGAAAAACTGTTTTTT.

This clonotype was counted many times. The chain employs TRBV9 and TRBJ2-7, with D unresolved. CDR1 SGDLS and CDR2 YYNGEE come from the germline V gene. This CDR3 has 13 residues. V was cut by 0 bases and J by 5 bases, with 9 bases left in between. CDR3 nucleotides: TGTGCCAGCAGCGTAGCCGGTCTCGACGAGCAGTACTTC. It encodes CASSVAGLDEQYF. Full variable domain (missing parts from reference TRBV9 and TRBJ2-7): DSGVTQTPKHLITATGQRVTLRCSPRSGDLSVYWYQQSLDQGLQFLIQYYNGEERAKGNILERFSAQQFPDLHSELNLSSLELGDSALYFCASSVAGLDEQYFGPGTRLTVT.

Many counts were recorded for this clonotype. The rearrangement uses TRBV29-1 and TRBJ1-2; TRBD1 matches at 10 bases. CDR1 is SQVTM and CDR2 is ANQGSEA in the germline V gene. The CDR3 contains 15 residues. V shed 4 bases, J shed 6 bases, and the junction held 11 bases outside the gene matches. The CDR3 sequence: CSVGGEDRGGDGYTF. CDR3 sequence (DNA): TGCAGCGTTGGGGGTGAGGACAGGGGGGGAGATGGCTACACCTTC.

J is TRBJ2-5 and V is TRBV5-1; D not resolved. This CDR3 is 14 amino acids long. Trimming pared 4 bases from V and 6 bases from J, leaving 16 bases between. The germline V gene encodes CDR1 SGHRS and CDR2 YFSETQ. The CDR3 DNA follows: TGCGCCAGCAGCATCCGGGTCCCCGATAAGACCCAGTACTTC. Its translation: CASSIRVPDKTQYF.

This clonotype was detected ten times or more. The chain has TRBV27 and TRBJ2-6, with 8 bases that match TRBD2. J was trimmed by 2 bases and V by 6 bases; bases with no gene match: 3. Germline V gene data show CDR1 as MNHEY and CDR2 as SMNVEV (reference sequence). This CDR3 has 15 amino acids. The CDR3, as DNA: TGTGCCAGCAGCGGGGGGGCAGCTGGGGCCAACGTCCTGACTTTC. Translation: CASSGGAAGANVLTF.